This TCR beta chain was documented in a study of CD8 T cells in ankylosing spondylitis. General study points: What seemed typical of ankylosing spondylitis blood was a TCR beta motif built from roughly eight highly homologous variants.

CDR3 length: 14 amino acids. The germline CDR1 and CDR2 sequences are DFQATT and SNEGSKA (reference sequence). V was trimmed by 6 bases and J by 1 base, leaving 14 bases between them. Details on this clonotype: The antigen is undetermined.

TCRdb used MiXCR to reprocess the 5' RACE reads, holding one entry per CDR3 protein. The top ten hold more than 14% of the sample, which has fewer than 400,000 distinct CDR3 sequences, around 8% seen once. Sample: blood, either unsorted or a sorted T cell fraction (not recorded which). J is TRBJ2-3 and V is TRBV20-1; either TRBD1 or TRBD2 may fit D (7 bases each). This clonotype was sampled from a male donor with ankylosing spondylitis. CDR3 nucleotide sequence: TGCAGTGCGGGAGGGGGCCCTCGCACAGATACGCAGTATTTT. Its translation: CSAGGGPRTDTQYF.